What follows are 31 T cell receptor beta chains derived from one specimen sequenced in a study of T cell clonality in common variable immunodeficiency. Profiling relied on immunoSEQ multiplex PCR, and the TCRdb table lists in-frame clones only, not all of them. The specimen has 30,000 to 40,000 clones, none found just once. The sequencing input was peripheral blood mononuclear cells. The receptors shown here come from a person aged 18-69 years in good health.

Only a few counts were recorded for this clone. CDR3 sequence reads: CASSLLAVPQETQYF. The DNA read from the CDR3 is TGTGCCAGCAGTTTACTAGCGGTCCCCCAAGAGACC. The rearrangement uses TRBV27 and TRBJ2-5; 7 bases match TRBD2. Read data end 3 residues before the CDR3 end; the end is taken from the germline J gene. V shed 2 bases and J 1 base; nucleotides not matched to a gene: 4. The CDR3 has 15 residues. The V gene's germline CDR1 is MNHEY and CDR2 SMNVEV (reference sequence).

This clone was recorded at least ten times. The CDR3 is cut off 3 residues early in the read; its end comes from the germline J gene. J is TRBJ1-2 and V is TRBV14; 8 nucleotides align to TRBD1. The V segment lost 2 bases and the J segment 6 bases; nucleotides outside the gene matches: 5. CDR3 length equals 14 residues. Germline CDR1 is SGHDN and CDR2 is FVKESK. The CDR3 reads CASSQLDRADGYTF. The sequenced CDR3 bases are TGTGCCAGCAGCCAACTGGACAGGGCGGATGGC. Drawing the rest from reference TRBV14 and TRBJ1-2, the complete variable domain is EAGVTQFPSHSVIEKGQTVTLRCDPISGHDNLYWYRRVMGKEIKFLLHFVKESKQDESGMPNNRFLAERTGGTYSTLKVQPAELEDSGVYFCASSQLDRADGYTFGSGTRLTVV.

This clone was recorded at least ten times. The DNA ends 3 residues before the CDR3 does, and the rest of the CDR3 is filled in from the germline J gene. V is TRBV30 and J is TRBJ1-5; D not resolved. The CDR3 is made up of 13 amino acids. The germline V and J ends were trimmed by 3 bases and 0 bases, with 6 bases remaining between them. Germline V lookup: CDR1 GTSNPN, CDR2 SVGIG (reference sequence). The CDR3 sequence is CAWSYDSNQPQHF. The part of the CDR3 DNA that was read is TGTGCCTGGAGCTACGATAGCAATCAGCCC.

Many counts were recorded for this clone. The read terminates 3 residues ahead of where the CDR3 ends, so the germline J gene completes it. V gene TRBV20-1 combines with J gene TRBJ2-1, with TRBD2 matching over 11 bases. The V gene end was trimmed by 5 bases and the J gene end by 7 bases; junction bases not matched to a gene: 10. The germline V gene encodes CDR1 DFQATT and CDR2 SNEGSKA (reference sequence). CDR3 size: 15 residues. The sequenced CDR3 bases are TGCAGTGCTCAGATAGCGGGAGGGGGGTGGAATGAG. This encodes CSAQIAGGGWNE. The complete CDR3 protein is CSAQIAGGGWNEQFF.

This clone was detected many times. The part of the CDR3 DNA that was read is TGTGCCAGCAGTTTGGGTCAAGGGGGCACGAACACTGAA. This codes for CASSLGQGGTNTE. In full, the CDR3 reads CASSLGQGGTNTEAFF. The chain joins TRBV27 to TRBJ1-1; 7 bases fit TRBD1. The read halts 3 residues ahead of the CDR3 end, with the missing end drawn from the germline J gene. The CDR3 is 16 residues long. V dropped 3 bases and J dropped 1; count of bases not matched to a gene: 8. CDR1 MNHEY and CDR2 SMNVEV come from the germline V gene (reference sequence).

Many counts were recorded for this clone. The read comes to an end 3 residues before the CDR3 does, leaving the germline J gene to fill in the end. The V and J genes are TRBV6-2 or TRBV6-3 and TRBJ2-1; 8 bases agree with TRBD2. After removal of 2 bases from V and 2 bases from J, the junction contained 5 bases not matched to a gene. The CDR3 is 16 residues long. Germline lookup yields CDR1 MNHEY and CDR2 SVGEGT. CDR3 DNA, as far as it was read: TGTGCCAGCAGTTACGACCGGACTAGCCCCTACAATGAG. The encoded protein is CASSYDRTSPYNE. The full CDR3 is CASSYDRTSPYNEQFF.

This clone was seen only a few times. The read ends 3 residues before the CDR3 terminus; that terminus is restored from the germline J gene. V gene TRBV2 combines with J gene TRBJ1-2; 7 bases are a match to TRBD1. In germline, CDR1 is SNHLY, CDR2 FYNNEI. The CDR3 length is 17 residues. The V segment lost 0 bases and the J segment 2 bases; nucleotides outside the gene matches: 9. The CDR3 bases that were read are TGTGCCAGCAGTGAAGCGCTCGGGACAGCCTTCAACTATGGC. This gives the protein CASSEALGTAFNYG. From start to end, the CDR3 is CASSEALGTAFNYGYTF.

In its sample, this clone was seen many times. The read terminates 3 residues before the CDR3 end, so the remaining end is supplied by the germline J gene. This chain connects TRBV6-2 or TRBV6-3 to TRBJ2-5; 12 positions match TRBD1. The germline gives CDR1 MNHEY, CDR2 SVGEGT. V dropped 7 bases and J dropped 5; count of bases not matched to a gene: 5. The CDR3 length is 14 residues. The CDR3 spells CASKGQGAIETQYF. The CDR3 bases that were read are TGTGCCAGCAAGGGACAGGGGGCAATCGAGACC.

This clone appeared many times. Read coverage stops 3 residues before the CDR3 terminus; the germline J gene supplies the remainder. V usage is TRBV2 and J usage is TRBJ1-2, with D perhaps TRBD1 (6 bases). Germline CDR1 SNHLY, CDR2 FYNNEI. The CDR3 consists of 13 residues. The CDR3 DNA, read in part, is TGTGCCAGCAGGCGGGCGGGACAACCCGGC. It is translated as CASRRAGQPG. The entire CDR3 is CASRRAGQPGYTF.

Details on this clone: It may be a read error: a sequence one base away is much more abundant. The read is 3 residues too short to cover the CDR3 end, so that end is filled in from the germline J gene. The J gene is TRBJ1-2, the V gene TRBV5-6; 8 bases align to TRBD1. Germline lookup yields CDR1 SGHDT and CDR2 YYEEEE. This CDR3 is built from 13 residues. The sequenced CDR3 bases are TGTGTCAGCAGCCCGATTCAGGGGGCCCAC. Protein product: CVSSPIQGAH. The whole CDR3 protein is CVSSPIQGAHYTF.

This clone was counted ten times or more. The read comes to an end 3 residues before the CDR3 does, leaving the germline J gene to fill in the end. The V and J genes are TRBV18 and TRBJ1-1, with 8 nucleotides matching TRBD1. Per germline, CDR1 KGHSH and CDR2 LQKENI. V gave up 3 bases and J gave up 0 bases; unmatched junction bases: 6. The CDR3 has 16 residues. CDR3 sequence reads: CASSPRQGNLNTEAFF. CDR3 DNA, as far as it was read: TGTGCCAGCTCACCGCGACAGGGGAATTTGAACACTGAA.

This clone has more than one count but fewer than ten. The CDR3 extends 3 residues past the end of the read, so its final part is completed from the germline J gene. The gene calls are TRBV7-9 and TRBJ1-2; D is undetermined. The germline gives CDR1 SEHNR, CDR2 FQNEAQ (reference sequence). This CDR3 has 13 amino acids. CDR3 DNA (partial): TGTGCCAGCAGCCCTCTCCCTGCCTACGAC. This codes for CASSPLPAYD. Given in full, the CDR3 is CASSPLPAYDYTF.

This clone was seen ten or more times. The read is 3 residues too short to cover the CDR3 end, so that end is filled in from the germline J gene. V is TRBV7-8 and J is TRBJ2-3; D is perhaps TRBD1 or TRBD2 (5 bases each). The length of the CDR3 is 15 residues. Germline CDR1 reads SGHVS; CDR2 reads FQNEAQ. V shed 0 bases and J shed 1 base, with 8 bases lying between them. CDR3 bases read: TGTGCCAGCAGCTTAGCCGAGGGGCGCACAGATACG. The encoded protein is CASSLAEGRTDT. The CDR3 reads in full as CASSLAEGRTDTQYF.

This clone was observed at least ten times. The sequenced part of the CDR3 DNA is TGTGCCAGCAGCCAAGAAGTTCAGGGCGCGTACGAG. Translation gives CASSQEVQGAYE. The full-length CDR3 reads as CASSQEVQGAYEQYF. This rearrangement joins TRBV4-2 to TRBJ2-7, with D perhaps matching TRBD1 (5 bases). With the read ending 3 residues before the CDR3 end, the germline J gene is used to fill in that end. This CDR3 has 15 amino acids. The V end was cut by 0 bases, the J end by 4 bases, with 13 bases between. Germline values: CDR1 LGHNA, CDR2 YNFKEQ.

This clone has at least ten counts. Read data end 3 residues before the CDR3 end; the end is taken from the germline J gene. The V and J genes are TRBV30 and TRBJ1-5; D is perhaps TRBD1 (6 bases). Germline values: CDR1 GTSNPN, CDR2 SVGIG (reference sequence). V lost 2 bases and J lost 7, with 12 bases in between. This CDR3 is 13 amino acids long. The CDR3 DNA, read in part, is TGTGCCTGGAGTTATGGGGGCCGGCAGCCC. Its translation is CAWSYGGRQP. The full-length CDR3 reads as CAWSYGGRQPQHF.

On this clone: The CDR3 end falls 3 residues outside the read, so it is completed with the germline J gene. The chain employs TRBV30 and TRBJ1-2, with TRBD1 matching over 7 bases. Germline CDR1 is GTSNPN and CDR2 is SVGIG (reference sequence). The CDR3 sequence is 14 residues long. The CDR3 is CAWAPGTATYDYTF. CDR3 DNA (partial): TGTGCCTGGGCCCCTGGGACAGCGACATACGAC.

This clone has a count of ten or more. The read ends 3 residues shy of where the CDR3 ends; the end is completed using the germline J gene. The V call is TRBV19, the J call TRBJ2-7; perhaps TRBD1 as D (6 bases). Looked up from germline, CDR1 is LNHDA and CDR2 is SQIVND (reference sequence). CDR3 length equals 16 residues. V was pared by 2 bases and J by 0 bases, with 14 bases between. The DNA read from the CDR3 is TGTGCCAGTAGTATAAGAACACCGACAGGCTCCTACGAG. It is translated as CASSIRTPTGSYE. The complete CDR3 protein is CASSIRTPTGSYEQYF.

In its sample, this clone was seen many times. The read stops 3 residues short of the end of the CDR3; the missing end is completed from the germline J gene. The chain uses TRBV7-6 and TRBJ2-5, with D maybe TRBD1 (5 bases). Trimming left V 5 bases short and J 7 bases short, with 17 bases between. The length of the CDR3 is 14 residues. Germline CDR1 and CDR2: SGHVS and FNYEAQ. The CDR3 protein is CASSPGMLRGTQYF. Incomplete CDR3 DNA: TGTGCCAGCAGCCCAGGGATGCTCCGAGGGACC.

The sample holds many counts of this clone. The CDR3 extends 3 residues past the end of the read, so its final part is completed from the germline J gene. The rearrangement uses TRBV19 and TRBJ2-1, with 7 bases aligning to TRBD2. V lost 8 bases, J lost 4 bases, and 14 bases stayed unmatched. CDR1 is LNHDA, CDR2 SQIVND, per germline (reference sequence). There are 16 residues in the CDR3. The CDR3 DNA, read in part, is TGTGCCAGTTCCAAACCTCCTAGCGGACTGTACAATGAG. Amino acids: CASSKPPSGLYNE. The entire CDR3 is CASSKPPSGLYNEQFF.

In this sample, this clone turned up many times. The CDR3 is cut off 3 residues early in the read; its end comes from the germline J gene. The chain uses TRBV19 and TRBJ2-2; D call uncertain. Trimming left V 0 bases short and J 7 bases short, with 9 bases between. Germline lookup yields CDR1 LNHDA and CDR2 SQIVND (reference sequence). This CDR3 has 14 amino acids. The CDR3 bases that were read are TGTGCCAGTAGTATAGATGCAGCGAGCGGGGAG. This translates into CASSIDAASGE. The CDR3 in its entirety is CASSIDAASGELFF.

This clone appeared many times. CDR3 in amino acids: CAWSVGLLASYNEQFF. CDR3 bases read: TGTGCCTGGAGTGTAGGACTCCTCGCCTCCTACAATGAG. The V call is TRBV30, the J call TRBJ2-1, with a possible D match to TRBD2 (5 bases). Sequencing ends 3 residues short of the CDR3 end; the germline J gene provides the rest. The CDR3 has 16 amino acids. Germline values: CDR1 GTSNPN, CDR2 SVGIG (reference sequence). Between the trimmed V and J ends, which lost 0 bases and 0 bases, there was a span of 12 bases.

This clone has at least ten counts. The CDR3 is cut off 3 residues early in the read; its end comes from the germline J gene. This sequence joins TRBV19 and TRBJ2-7; the D gene is possibly TRBD1 (6 bases). In germline, CDR1 is LNHDA, CDR2 SQIVND (reference sequence). The CDR3 runs to 13 residues. V lost 4 bases to trimming and J lost 2 bases, with 9 bases between them. The sequenced part of the CDR3 DNA is TGTGCCAGTAGTACACAGGGTACCTACGAG. Residues: CASSTQGTYE. The full CDR3 reads CASSTQGTYEQYF.

This clone was counted ten times or more. The read ends 3 residues early relative to the CDR3; the germline J gene fills the gap. The chain uses TRBV20-1 and TRBJ2-1; 9 positions match TRBD2. Germline V gene lookup returns CDR1 DFQATT and CDR2 SNEGSKA (reference sequence). V was clipped by 1 base and J by 4 bases; unmatched bases: 5. The CDR3 is 15 amino acids. This CDR3 is CSARGGSGRYNEQFF. CDR3 bases read: TGCAGTGCTAGAGGTGGTAGCGGGAGATACAATGAG.

This clone was found many times. The read terminates 3 residues ahead of where the CDR3 ends, so the germline J gene completes it. The chain employs TRBV27 and TRBJ2-1; weak D call: TRBD1 (6 bases). This CDR3 has 17 amino acids. With 3 bases removed from V and 9 bases from J, the gap between germline ends came to 24 bases. From germline, CDR1 is MNHEY and CDR2 SMNVEV (reference sequence). The CDR3 bases that were read are TGTGCCAGCAGTTTTGAGCCGGACAGTACAATCTGGGGTGAG. Its protein product is CASSFEPDSTIWGE. The full CDR3 protein reads CASSFEPDSTIWGEQFF.

This clone has at least ten counts. The CDR3 is cut off 3 residues early in the read; its end comes from the germline J gene. This chain connects TRBV19 to TRBJ1-3; D gene unclear. The V end lost 1 base, the J end lost 0 bases, and 7 bases lay between the germline ends. CDR1 LNHDA and CDR2 SQIVND come from the germline V gene (reference sequence). The CDR3 covers 15 residues. This CDR3 reads CASSIGSFSGNTIYF. The part of the CDR3 DNA that was read is TGTGCCAGTAGTATAGGTTCTTTCTCTGGAAACACC.

This clone appeared many times. The read ends 3 residues early relative to the CDR3; the germline J gene fills the gap. V is TRBV11-2 and J is TRBJ2-7; D is possibly TRBD2 (6 bases). The CDR3 spans 15 residues. V was pared by 2 bases and J by 2 bases, with 13 bases between. Germline-derived CDR1 and CDR2 are SGHAT and FQNNGV. CDR3 protein: CASSLMGWGAYEQYF. The sequenced part of the CDR3 DNA is TGTGCCAGCAGCTTAATGGGGTGGGGGGCCTACGAG.

Of note for this clone: A much larger clone lies one base from this, so it may be a read error. The observed sequence ends 3 residues before the CDR3 terminus, with the missing tail filled in from the germline J gene. The chain carries TRBV7-2 and TRBJ2-3; possible D gene TRBD2, 7 bases. Germline lookup yields CDR1 SGHTA and CDR2 FQGNSA. The CDR3 runs to 12 residues. The sequenced CDR3 bases are TGTGCCAGCTGGGGGGGCGGGAAGACG. This codes for CASWGGGKT. The full CDR3 sequence reads CASWGGGKTQYF.

At least ten counts were recorded for this clone. The read comes to an end 3 residues before the CDR3 does, leaving the germline J gene to fill in the end. J is TRBJ2-3 and V is TRBV6-2 or TRBV6-3; D remains ambiguous. Germline CDR1 and CDR2: MNHEY and SVGEGT. The CDR3 has 17 amino acids. Trimming shortened V by 0 bases and J by 2 bases, and 15 bases separated the two germline ends. The CDR3 sequence: CASSYSMAPLDTDTQYF. The CDR3 bases that were read are TGTGCCAGCAGTTACTCGATGGCCCCTCTCGACACAGATACG.

At least ten counts were recorded for this clone. The read ends 3 residues shy of where the CDR3 ends; the end is completed using the germline J gene. The V and J genes are TRBV5-1 and TRBJ1-1, with a tentative D call TRBD1 (5 bases). With 4 bases removed from V and 1 base from J, the gap between germline ends came to 26 bases. CDR3 length equals 19 residues. Germline assignment: CDR1 SGHRS and CDR2 YFSETQ. Incomplete CDR3 DNA: TGCGCCAGCAGCCCTGGCGGGGGTTGGCAGAAAAAAGGGAACACTGAA. It translates to CASSPGGGWQKKGNTE. The full CDR3 reads CASSPGGGWQKKGNTEAFF.

In its sample, this clone was seen many times. The CDR3 end falls 3 residues outside the read, so it is completed with the germline J gene. The gene calls are TRBV9 and TRBJ2-2, with 11 bases that match TRBD1. The CDR3 has 15 residues. The germline V gene has CDR1 SGDLS and CDR2 YYNGEE. The DNA read from the CDR3 is TGTGCCAGCAGCTCCCGGGACAGGGGGGGAGAAAAG. Translated: CASSSRDRGGEK. The entire CDR3 protein is CASSSRDRGGEKLFF.

This clone was counted at least ten times. With the read ending 3 residues before the CDR3 end, the germline J gene is used to fill in that end. The chain combines TRBV7-3 with TRBJ2-7; 8 bases are a match to TRBD2. V lost 4 bases and J lost 0; bases outside the gene matches: 2. CDR1 is SGHTA and CDR2 is FQGTGA in the germline V gene. The CDR3 is 14 residues long. CDR3 DNA (partial): TGTGCCAGCAGCTCAAGCGGGAGCTCCTACGAG. Its protein product is CASSSSGSSYE. The whole CDR3 sequence reads CASSSSGSSYEQYF.